Each of the 10 T cell receptor beta chains below was sequenced from the same sample in a study of blood T cell repertoires in COVID-19. Generated by immunoSEQ multiplex PCR, the TCRdb table keeps only in-frame clones and is missing some. The data hold over 150,000 clones, with about four fifths observed a single time. Specimen: peripheral blood. These receptors were taken from a man aged 18 to 29 with active or convalescent COVID-19.

This clone has just one count. The chain couples TRBV29-1 to TRBJ1-5; D call uncertain. Per the germline V gene, CDR1 is SQVTM and CDR2 is ANQGSEA. The CDR3 length is 14 residues. With 7 bases removed from V and 1 base from J, the gap between germline ends came to 14 bases. The CDR3 region is CSAATEGSNQPQHF. The CDR3 nucleotides are TGCAGCGCCGCGACGGAGGGCAGCAATCAGCCCCAGCATTTT.

This chain uses TRBV5-1 with TRBJ2-1; TRBD2 aligns across 8 bases. The J segment lost 8 bases and the V segment lost 5 bases, leaving 9 bases of the junction unmatched. CDR3 length equals 14 residues. Germline values: CDR1 SGHRS, CDR2 YFSETQ. CDR3 DNA: TGCGCCAGCAGTCCGACGGGAGGGGCCCATGAGCAGTTCTTC. Translated: CASSPTGGAHEQFF.

The chain has TRBV28 and TRBJ2-2; no clear D gene. From germline, CDR1 is MDHEN and CDR2 SYDVKM. Trimming left V 1 base short and J 7 bases short, with 7 bases between. The CDR3 totals 13 residues. CDR3 sequence (DNA): TGTGCCAGCAGTTTATTCCGGGTCGGGGAGCTGTTTTTT. The encoded protein is CASSLFRVGELFF.

This clone was detected only once. This chain connects TRBV19 to TRBJ2-7; 8 nucleotides align to TRBD1. CDR1 LNHDA and CDR2 SQIVND come from the germline V gene (reference sequence). The CDR3 totals 16 residues. The J segment lost 0 bases and the V segment lost 3 bases, leaving 7 bases of the junction unmatched. CDR3 amino acids: CASSMDGTGISYEQYF. DNA for the CDR3: TGTGCCAGTAGTATGGACGGGACAGGTATCTCCTACGAGCAGTACTTC.

The gene calls are TRBV24-1 and TRBJ2-1, with 10 bases aligning to TRBD1. The V gene's germline CDR1 is KGHDR and CDR2 SFDVKD. Germline trimming cut 4 bases from V and 0 bases from J; bases unmatched to any gene: 5. This CDR3 comprises 17 residues. CDR3 nucleotides: TGTGCCACCAGTGACCGGGGACAGGGGTTCTCCTACAATGAGCAGTTCTTC. Translated: CATSDRGQGFSYNEQFF.

The chain links TRBV5-1 to TRBJ2-5; a possible D gene is TRBD2 (6 bases). V lost 1 base and J 3 bases, leaving 13 bases between the germline ends. The CDR3 is made up of 15 amino acids. Germline CDR1 is SGHRS and CDR2 is YFSETQ. Written as DNA, the CDR3 is TGCGCCAGCAGCTTGATGGCCGGCGGGAAAGAGACCCAGTACTTC. The encoded protein is CASSLMAGGKETQYF.

The V call is TRBV28, the J call TRBJ2-3; D perhaps matches TRBD1 (5 bases). The CDR3 length is 17 residues. V was pared by 3 bases and J by 2 bases, with 18 bases between. Germline V CDR1 and CDR2: MDHEN, SYDVKM. DNA of the CDR3: TGTGCCAGCAGTTTGGGGTGGTCTGACAGAAACACAGATACGCAGTATTTT. This codes for CASSLGWSDRNTDTQYF.

J is TRBJ1-6 and V is TRBV6-5, with a weak D call TRBD1 (5 bases). CDR1 MNHEY and CDR2 SVGAGI come from the germline V gene. V was trimmed by 5 bases and J by 0 bases, leaving 8 bases between them. This CDR3 region has 15 residues. CDR3 sequence (DNA): TGTGCCAGCAGTCCAAGGGGCTCCTATAATTCACCCCTCCACTTT. As protein: CASSPRGSYNSPLHF.

J is TRBJ1-3 and V is TRBV4-2, with D possibly TRBD1 on 5 matching bases. V gave up 3 bases and J gave up 0 bases, with 9 bases separating them. In germline, CDR1 is LGHNA, CDR2 YNFKEQ. The CDR3 runs 15 residues. CDR3 amino acids: CASSHSRASGNTIYF. The CDR3 DNA sequence: TGTGCCAGCAGCCATTCCAGGGCCTCTGGAAACACCATATATTTT.

V is TRBV5-1 and J is TRBJ1-2; 9 positions match TRBD1. The CDR3 is 16 amino acids. J gave up 0 bases and V 0 bases, and 3 bases lay outside the gene matches. CDR1 is SGHRS and CDR2 is YFSETQ in the germline V gene. Written as DNA, the CDR3 is TGCGCCAGCAGCTTGGGACAGGGGGAAGCTAACTATGGCTACACCTTC. Translating it yields CASSLGQGEANYGYTF.